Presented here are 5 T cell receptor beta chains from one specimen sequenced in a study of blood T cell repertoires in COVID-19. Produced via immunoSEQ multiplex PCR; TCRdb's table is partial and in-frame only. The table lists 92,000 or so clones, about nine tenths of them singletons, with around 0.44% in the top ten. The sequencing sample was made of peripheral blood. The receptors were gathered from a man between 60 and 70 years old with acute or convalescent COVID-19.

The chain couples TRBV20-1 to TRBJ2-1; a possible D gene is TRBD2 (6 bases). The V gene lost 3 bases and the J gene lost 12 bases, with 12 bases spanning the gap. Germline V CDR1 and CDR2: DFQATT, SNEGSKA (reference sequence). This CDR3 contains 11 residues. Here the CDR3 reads CSASSGNPQFF. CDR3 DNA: TGCAGTGCTAGTAGCGGCAACCCGCAGTTCTTC.

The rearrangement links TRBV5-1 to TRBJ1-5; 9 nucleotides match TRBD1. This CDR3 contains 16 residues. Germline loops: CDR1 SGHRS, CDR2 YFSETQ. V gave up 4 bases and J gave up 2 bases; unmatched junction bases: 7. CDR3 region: CASSQGDREGNQPQHF. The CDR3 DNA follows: TGCGCCAGCAGCCAAGGGGACAGGGAAGGCAATCAGCCCCAGCATTTT.

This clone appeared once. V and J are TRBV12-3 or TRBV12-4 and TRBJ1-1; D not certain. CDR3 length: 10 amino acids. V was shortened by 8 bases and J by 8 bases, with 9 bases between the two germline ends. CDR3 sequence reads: CASGSGEAFF. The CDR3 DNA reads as TGTGCCAGCGGGTCAGGAGAAGCTTTCTTT.

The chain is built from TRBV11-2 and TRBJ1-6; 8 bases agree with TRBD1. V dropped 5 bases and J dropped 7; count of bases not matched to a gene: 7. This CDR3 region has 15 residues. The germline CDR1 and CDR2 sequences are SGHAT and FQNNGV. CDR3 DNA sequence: TGTGCCAGCAGCATCGGGACAGGTCTCAATTCACCCCTCCACTTT. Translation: CASSIGTGLNSPLHF. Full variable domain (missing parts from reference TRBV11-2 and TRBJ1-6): EAGVAQSPRYKIIEKRQSVAFWCNPISGHATLYWYQQILGQGPKLLIQFQNNGVVDDSQLPKDRFSAERLKGVDSTLKIQPAKLEDSAVYLCASSIGTGLNSPLHFGNGTRLTVT.

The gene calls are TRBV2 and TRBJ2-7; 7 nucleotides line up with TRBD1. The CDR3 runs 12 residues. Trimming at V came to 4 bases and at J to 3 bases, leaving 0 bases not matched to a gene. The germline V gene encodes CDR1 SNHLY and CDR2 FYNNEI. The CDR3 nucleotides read TGTGCCAGCAGTGGGACAGGCTACGAGCAGTACTTC. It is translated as CASSGTGYEQYF.